The 5 T cell receptor beta chains reported below all come from one sample, sequenced in a study of T cells in Graves' hyperthyroidism and ophthalmopathy. Amplification targeted TCR beta CDR3 regions from RNA transcripts. When the TCR CDR3 underwent first-round RT-PCR, the HTBI primer set was used. TCRdb used MiXCR to reprocess the multiplex PCR reads, holding one entry per CDR3 protein. The sample records over 250,000 distinct CDR3 sequences, roughly an eighth being singletons. Sequences were obtained from blood. The receptors come from a woman between 35 and 50 years old with Graves' ophthalmopathy.

This clonotype was picked up many times. This chain links TRBV28 with TRBJ2-5; no clear D. Deletions cut 5 bases from V and 5 bases from J, with 15 bases between. Germline CDR1 reads MDHEN; CDR2 reads SYDVKM. CDR3 length: 14 residues. Written as DNA, the CDR3 is TGTGCCAGCAGTCCTCCGGTGGGTCCGGAGACCCAGTACTTC. Protein: CASSPPVGPETQYF.

This clonotype was seen a few times. One base away lies a much larger clone, so this may be a sequencing read error. V and J are TRBV6-1 and TRBJ2-5, with TRBD1 matching over 9 bases. Per the germline V gene, CDR1 is MNHNS and CDR2 is SASEGT. The CDR3 covers 15 residues. With 8 bases clipped from V and 5 bases from J, the junction kept 12 bases outside the gene matches. CDR3 region: CASGLHRGRWETQYF. Written as DNA, the CDR3 is TGTGCCAGCGGACTGCACAGGGGGCGGTGGGAGACCCAGTACTTC.

The chain uses TRBV20-1 and TRBJ2-1; D not resolved. The length of the CDR3 is 13 residues. The germline V gene has CDR1 DFQATT and CDR2 SNEGSKA (reference sequence). The ends were cut back, 0 bases at V and 7 bases at J, with 10 bases in the middle. The CDR3 loop reads CSARDPRGNEQFF. The DNA of the CDR3 is TGCAGTGCTAGAGATCCGAGAGGTAATGAGCAGTTCTTC.

Comment on this clonotype: A much larger clone lies a single base off, so this may be a read error. The chain recombines TRBV25-1 with TRBJ1-2, with 8 bases fitting TRBD1. Germline values: CDR1 MGHDK, CDR2 SYGVNS. With V trimmed by 7 bases and J by 8 bases, 15 bases remained unmatched. This CDR3 spans 15 amino acids. The CDR3 spells CASIAPYPGGDGYTF. The CDR3 nucleotides read TGTGCCAGCATTGCACCCTACCCAGGGGGCGACGGCTACACCTTC.

This clonotype has more than one count but fewer than ten. This chain connects TRBV5-4 to TRBJ2-1; D is unresolved. V lost 5 bases to trimming and J lost 9 bases, with 12 bases between them. In germline, CDR1 is SGHNT, CDR2 YYREEE (reference sequence). CDR3 size: 12 residues. The CDR3 loop reads CASSSSVGEQFF. Here the CDR3 DNA reads TGTGCCAGCAGTTCATCAGTTGGTGAGCAGTTCTTC.